A single TCR beta chain is shown here with its context. The antigen is not known. This entry comes from a study of cytomegalovirus exposure and HLA in healthy donors. The study, taken as a whole, reports: A likely sequencing artifact accounted for one observed cluster of highly shared sequence variants. In a later analysis, DRB1 alleles had the most associated TCRs; HLA-C alleles the fewest.

PCR involved 60 Vbeta and 13 Jbeta primers. Profiled with immunoSEQ multiplex PCR; TCRdb holds only in-frame clones, not every one. The repertoire holds 150,000 to 200,000 clones, with 65% to 80% as singletons. The sequence was obtained from a female donor in good health and CMV-seronegative. Material: PBMCs.

The CDR3 reads CASSERPPGTSKYEQYF. In nucleotides, the CDR3 is TGTGCCAGCAGTGAACGCCCCCCCGGGACTAGTAAGTACGAGCAGTACTTC. The chain carries TRBV25-1 and TRBJ2-7, with TRBD2 identical over 8 bases. Trimming took 2 bases from V and 4 from J; bases not matched to a gene: 13. The CDR3 is 17 amino acids. Germline CDR1 is MGHDK and CDR2 is SYGVNS.